This T cell receptor beta chain was captured in a study of radiotherapy plus CTLA-4 blockade in lung cancer. About the research overall: Objective responses were documented in 15% to 20% of patients, with disease control in just over 30%. Study-level points and caveats: Clones derived from tumor TCRs expanded in blood after radiotherapy plus ipilimumab. Early blood T cell clone dynamics, with interferon-beta, were reported to best predict response.

Notes on this clone: Its antigen is undetermined.

Here immunoSEQ multiplex PCR was the method, and the copy in TCRdb shows in-frame clones only, minus some. The table has about 62,000 clones, roughly 77% seen once. Focal radiation plus CTLA-4 blockade with ipilimumab was administered to patients who had chemo-refractory metastatic non-small-cell lung cancer. Germline CDR1 and CDR2: SEHNR and FQNEAQ (reference sequence). Deletions cut 5 bases from V and 6 bases from J, with 14 bases between. The CDR3 spans 14 residues. The chain carries TRBV7-9 and TRBJ1-5; D is undetermined. The origin of this receptor is a human donor with non-small cell lung cancer who had a complete response to radiotherapy plus ipilimumab. The sample consisted of peripheral blood, taken from a patient treated with radiotherapy plus ipilimumab. The CDR3 sequence is CASSPTATFQPQHF. As DNA, the CDR3 is TGTGCCAGCAGCCCGACTGCTACTTTTCAGCCCCAGCATTTT. Supplemented by reference TRBV7-9 and TRBJ1-5, the full variable domain reads DTGVSQNPRHKITKRGQNVTFRCDPISEHNRLYWYRQTLGQGPEFLTYFQNEAQLEKSRLLSDRFSAERPKGSFSTLEIQRTEQGDSAMYLCASSPTATFQPQHFGDGTRLSIL.